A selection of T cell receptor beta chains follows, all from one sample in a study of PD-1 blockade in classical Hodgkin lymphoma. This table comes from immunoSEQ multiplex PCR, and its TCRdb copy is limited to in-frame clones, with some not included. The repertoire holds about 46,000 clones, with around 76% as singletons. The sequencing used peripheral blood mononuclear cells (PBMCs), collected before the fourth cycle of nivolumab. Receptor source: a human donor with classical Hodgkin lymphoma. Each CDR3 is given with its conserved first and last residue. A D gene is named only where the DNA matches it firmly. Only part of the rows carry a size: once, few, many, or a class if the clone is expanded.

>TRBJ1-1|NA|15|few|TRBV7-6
TGTGCCAGCAGCCCAGCTGGAGGCCTGAACACTGAAGCTTTCTTT
CASSPAGGLNTEAFF
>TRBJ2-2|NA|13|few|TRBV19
TGTGCCAGTAGTGTTACGGATTCCGGGGAGCTGTTTTTT
CASSVTDSGELFF
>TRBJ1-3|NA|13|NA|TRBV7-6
TGTGCCAGCAGCTACGTGGGGGAAAACACCATATATTTT
CASSYVGENTIYF
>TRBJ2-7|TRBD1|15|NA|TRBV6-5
TGTGCCAGCAGACGGACGACAGGGGCCTCTTACGAGCAGTACTTC
CASRRTTGASYEQYF
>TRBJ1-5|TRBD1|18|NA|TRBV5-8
TGTGCCAGCAGTTTACGGGACAGTCCCCTGTCTCCCAATCAGCCCCAGCATTTT
CASSLRDSPLSPNQPQHF
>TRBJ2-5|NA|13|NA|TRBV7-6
TGTGCCAGCAGCTCCGGATGGGGAGAGACCCAGTACTTC
CASSSGWGETQYF
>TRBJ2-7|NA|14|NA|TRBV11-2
TGTGCCAGCAGCTCCTACCTCGTCCCCTACGAGCAGTACTTC
CASSSYLVPYEQYF
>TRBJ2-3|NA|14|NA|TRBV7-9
TGTGCCAGCAACAAGGCAGGGACCGAAGATACGCAGTATTTT
CASNKAGTEDTQYF
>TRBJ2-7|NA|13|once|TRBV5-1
TGCGCCAGCAGCTTGGATGGCGGCTACGAGCAGTACTTC
CASSLDGGYEQYF
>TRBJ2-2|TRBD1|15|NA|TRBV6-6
TGTGCCAGCAGTTACGACAGGGGTCACACCGGGGAGCTGTTTTTT
CASSYDRGHTGELFF
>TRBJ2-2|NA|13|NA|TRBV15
TGTGCCACCAGCAGAGCTAACACCGGGGAGCTGTTTTTT
CATSRANTGELFF
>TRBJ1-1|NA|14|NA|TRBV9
TGTGCCAGCAGCGTAGTGATTTCGGCAGGGGAAGCTTTCTTT
CASSVVISAGEAFF
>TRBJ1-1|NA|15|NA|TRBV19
TGTGCCAGTAGTATAGTATGGGAGGGCGGCACTGAAGCTTTCTTT
CASSIVWEGGTEAFF
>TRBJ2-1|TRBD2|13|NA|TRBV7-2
TGTGCCAGCAGCTTTGGACTAGTCACTGAGCAGTTCTTC
CASSFGLVTEQFF
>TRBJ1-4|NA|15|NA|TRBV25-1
TGTGCCAGCACCTTAACAGGGCAGCTCGGTGAAAAACTGTTTTTT
CASTLTGQLGEKLFF
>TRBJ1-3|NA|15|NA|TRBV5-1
TGCGCCAGCAGCTTGGCCCGGAGCTCTGGAAACACCATATATTTT
CASSLARSSGNTIYF
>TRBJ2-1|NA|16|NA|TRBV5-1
TGCGCCAGCAGCTTGGCATTCGGGGAAGCCTACAATGAGCAGTTCTTC
CASSLAFGEAYNEQFF
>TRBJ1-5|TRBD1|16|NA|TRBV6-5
TGTGCCAGCAGTTATCGCGCGGGACAGGGCAATCAGCCCCAGCATTTT
CASSYRAGQGNQPQHF
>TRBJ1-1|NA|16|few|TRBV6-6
TGTGCCAGCATTAGGGGTATCTGGGGCGGCCTTTCTGAAGCTTTCTTT
CASIRGIWGGLSEAFF
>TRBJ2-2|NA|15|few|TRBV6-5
TGTGCCAGCAGTTTCCGGGCCACCAACACCGGGGAGCTGTTTTTT
CASSFRATNTGELFF
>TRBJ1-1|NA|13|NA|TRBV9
TGTGCCAGCAGCCCCGAGGATAGCACTGAAGCTTTCTTT
CASSPEDSTEAFF
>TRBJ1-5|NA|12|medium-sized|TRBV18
TGTGCCAGCTCACCTGAGGGCCAGCCCCAGCATTTT
CASSPEGQPQHF